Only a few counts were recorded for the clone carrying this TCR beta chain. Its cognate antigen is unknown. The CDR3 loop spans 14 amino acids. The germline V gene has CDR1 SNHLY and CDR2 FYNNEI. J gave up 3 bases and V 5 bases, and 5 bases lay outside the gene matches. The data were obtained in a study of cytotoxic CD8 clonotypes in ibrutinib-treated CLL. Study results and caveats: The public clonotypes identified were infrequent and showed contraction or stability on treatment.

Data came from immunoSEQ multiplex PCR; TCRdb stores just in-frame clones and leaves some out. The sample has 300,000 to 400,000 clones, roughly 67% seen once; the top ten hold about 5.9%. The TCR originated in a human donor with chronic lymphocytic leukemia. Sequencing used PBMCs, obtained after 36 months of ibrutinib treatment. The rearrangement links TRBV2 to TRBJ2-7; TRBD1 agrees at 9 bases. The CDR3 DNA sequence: TGTGCCAGCAGTACCGGGACAGGGCACTACGAGCAGTACTTC. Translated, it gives CASSTGTGHYEQYF.